This TCR beta chain is from a study of blood T cell repertoires in COVID-19. Study-level information: Acute and convalescent COVID-19 specimens originated in the United States, Italy and Spain. PBMCs, B-cell-depleted T cells, or T cells provided the cDNA or gDNA that made up the material.

In the study's own analysis: Amplification from reference gene primers served as the basis for estimated nucleated cell counts. Sequencing used immunoSEQ multiplex PCR; TCRdb keeps in-frame clones, though not all of them. The D gene and trimming were derived from the DNA, and the V and J assignments and clone size from that table. The sample contains almost 200,000 clones, around 85% of which appear only once. Germline CDR1 KGHDR, CDR2 SFDVKD. There are 16 residues in the CDR3. V shed 3 bases, J shed 4 bases, and the junction held 5 bases outside the gene matches. This sequence was found in a woman aged 70-85 years with acute or convalescent COVID-19. Sequencing input: peripheral blood. The rearrangement uses TRBV24-1 and TRBJ2-1; 10 bases agree with TRBD2. This CDR3 reads CATSDPASGGYNEQFF. For the CDR3, the DNA is TGTGCCACCAGTGATCCCGCTAGCGGGGGATACAATGAGCAGTTCTTC.